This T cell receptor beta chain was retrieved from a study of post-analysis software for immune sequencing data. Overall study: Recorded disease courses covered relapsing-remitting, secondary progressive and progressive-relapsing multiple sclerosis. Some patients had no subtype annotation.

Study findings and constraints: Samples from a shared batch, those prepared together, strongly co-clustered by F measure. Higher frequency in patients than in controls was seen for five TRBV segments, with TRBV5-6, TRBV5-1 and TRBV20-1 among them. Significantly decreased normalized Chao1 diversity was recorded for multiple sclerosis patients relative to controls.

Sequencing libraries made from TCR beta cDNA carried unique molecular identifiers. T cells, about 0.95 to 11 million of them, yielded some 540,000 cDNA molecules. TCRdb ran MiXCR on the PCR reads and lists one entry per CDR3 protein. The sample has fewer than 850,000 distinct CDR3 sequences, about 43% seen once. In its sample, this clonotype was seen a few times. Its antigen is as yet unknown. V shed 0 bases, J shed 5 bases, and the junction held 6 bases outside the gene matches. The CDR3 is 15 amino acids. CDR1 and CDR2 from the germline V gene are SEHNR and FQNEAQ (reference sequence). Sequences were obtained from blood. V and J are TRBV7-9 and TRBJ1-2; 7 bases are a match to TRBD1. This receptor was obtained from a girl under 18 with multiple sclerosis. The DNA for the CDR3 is TGTGCCAGCAGCTTAGCCCCCCAGACAGGGTATGGCTACACCTTC. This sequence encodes CASSLAPQTGYGYTF. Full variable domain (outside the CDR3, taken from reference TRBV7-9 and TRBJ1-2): DTGVSQNPRHKITKRGQNVTFRCDPISEHNRLYWYRQTLGQGPEFLTYFQNEAQLEKSRLLSDRFSAERPKGSFSTLEIQRTEQGDSAMYLCASSLAPQTGYGYTFGSGTRLTVV.